This record covers a single TCR beta chain. Its antigen is not identified. The entry originates in a study of T cell responses to AZD1222 COVID-19 vaccine. Study-wide context: It was second doses at about 4 or about 12 weeks that were pooled. Study-level points and caveats: Dominant CD4 TCR responses targeted spike regions 160-218 and 743-854. Spike-specific TCR breadth and depth were elevated following two AZD1222 doses. A mostly white British donor set with more females was recruited, and clonal diversity was possibly underestimated.

Produced via immunoSEQ multiplex PCR; TCRdb's table is partial and in-frame only. The sample comprises roughly 120,000 clones, 85% to 95% of which are singletons, and under 3.5% rests with the top ten. CDR3 length: 17 residues. This TCR was recovered from an adult in good health. The sequencing used peripheral blood, collected on day 0 of AZD1222 vaccination. This chain uses TRBV21-1 with TRBJ1-5; no DNA check was done on the table's D call, TRBD1. TRBV21-1 counts as a pseudogene. CDR3 sequence: CASSSRQGPYRNQPQHF. CDR3 sequence (DNA): TGTGCCAGCAGCTCGAGACAGGGGCCGTATCGCAATCAGCCCCAGCATTTT.